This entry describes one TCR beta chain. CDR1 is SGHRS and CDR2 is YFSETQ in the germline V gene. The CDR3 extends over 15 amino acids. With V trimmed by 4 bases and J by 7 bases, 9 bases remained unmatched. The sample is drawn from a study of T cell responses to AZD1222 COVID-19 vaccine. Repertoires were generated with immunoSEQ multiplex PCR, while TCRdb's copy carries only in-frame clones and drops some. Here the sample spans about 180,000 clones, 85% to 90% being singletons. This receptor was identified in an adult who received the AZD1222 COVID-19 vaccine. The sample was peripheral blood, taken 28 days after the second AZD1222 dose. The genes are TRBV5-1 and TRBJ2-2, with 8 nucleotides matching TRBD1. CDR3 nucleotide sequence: TGCGCCAGCAGCAAAAAGACAGGGGAGGTCGGGGAGCTGTTTTTT. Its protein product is CASSKKTGEVGELFF.